Presented here are 16 T cell receptor beta chains from one specimen sequenced in a study of T cell changes during pregnancy in multiple sclerosis. TCRdb keeps only in-frame clones here, not all; method: immunoSEQ multiplex PCR. The repertoire holds 60,000 or so clones, with 89% as singletons. The source material was peripheral blood, sampled in the first trimester of pregnancy. All receptors derive from a female donor with multiple sclerosis, enrolled in a pregnancy study.

This chain joins TRBV6-5 and TRBJ1-3, with D perhaps matching TRBD1 (5 bases). From germline, CDR1 is MNHEY and CDR2 SVGAGI. Trimming took 4 bases from V and 1 from J, leaving 11 bases between them. The CDR3 covers 15 residues. The CDR3 region has the DNA TGTGCCAGCAGTTCCACGGGGGGATCTGGAAACACCATATATTTT. Its protein product is CASSSTGGSGNTIYF.

The V and J genes are TRBV6-1 and TRBJ1-6; D might be TRBD1 (5 bases). Germline V gene sequence: CDR1 MNHNS, CDR2 SASEGT. CDR3 length equals 11 residues. V was clipped by 2 bases and J by 13 bases, with 6 bases between them. Here the CDR3 reads CASSERQPLHF. The CDR3, as DNA: TGTGCCAGCAGTGAACGACAGCCCCTCCACTTT.

This clone was seen only a few times. The rearrangement links TRBV10-3 to TRBJ2-2, with 8 bases that match TRBD2. Germline CDR1 is ENHRY and CDR2 is SYGVKD. J lost 1 base, V lost 7 bases, and 8 bases had no gene match. The CDR3 contains 16 residues. This CDR3 is CAIMFTSGLNTGELFF. CDR3 DNA sequence: TGTGCCATCATGTTCACTAGCGGCCTGAACACCGGGGAGCTGTTTTTT.

The chain links TRBV13 to TRBJ2-7, with 9 bases matching TRBD1. Trimming took 4 bases from V and 1 from J; bases not matched to a gene: 2. Germline V gives CDR1 PRHDT, CDR2 FYEKMQ (reference sequence). The CDR3 spans 14 residues. The CDR3 nucleotides read TGTGCCAGCAGCTCGACAGGGGGGTCCTACGAGCAGTACTTC. This translates into CASSSTGGSYEQYF.

In DNA form, the CDR3 reads TGTGCCAGCAGCCAGGGGCTAGATCAGCCCCAGCATTTT. It codes for CASSQGLDQPQHF. The rearrangement uses TRBV16 and TRBJ1-5; TRBD1 is a possible D gene (5 bases). CDR3 length: 13 amino acids. Looked up from germline, CDR1 is KGHSY and CDR2 is FQNENV. V was cut by 3 bases and J by 5 bases, with 8 bases left in between.

V and J are TRBV5-1 and TRBJ2-6, with 9 bases aligning to TRBD1. The CDR3 sequence is 20 residues long. CDR1 is SGHRS, CDR2 YFSETQ, per germline. After removal of 1 base from V and 0 bases from J, the junction contained 11 bases not matched to a gene. The CDR3 loop is CASSLITGGSPNSGANVLTF. CDR3 sequence (DNA): TGCGCCAGCAGCTTGATAACAGGGGGCTCCCCTAACTCTGGGGCCAACGTCCTGACTTTC.

The gene calls are TRBV9 and TRBJ2-7; tentatively, D is TRBD2 (7 bases). Trimming removed 6 bases at V and 5 bases at J, with 21 bases between. The CDR3 has 15 amino acids. Germline V gene data show CDR1 as SGDLS and CDR2 as YYNGEE. CDR3 region: CASTREGGGADEQYF. Written as DNA, the CDR3 is TGTGCCAGCACCAGGGAGGGGGGGGGTGCCGACGAGCAGTACTTC.

CDR3 protein: CASSLTSGDNEQFF. The CDR3 nucleotides read TGTGCCAGCAGCCTGACTAGCGGGGACAATGAGCAGTTCTTC. The rearrangement links TRBV11-2 to TRBJ2-1; 11 bases are shared with TRBD2. This CDR3 spans 14 amino acids. V shed 5 bases and J 5 bases; nucleotides not matched to a gene: 2. Germline V lookup: CDR1 SGHAT, CDR2 FQNNGV.

This chain connects TRBV6-5 to TRBJ2-1, with TRBD2 matching 11 bases. J was trimmed by 7 bases and V by 6 bases; bases with no gene match: 5. The germline CDR1 and CDR2 sequences are MNHEY and SVGAGI. The CDR3 is made up of 14 amino acids. CDR3 nucleotides: TGTGCCAGCAGAATAGCGGGGGGGCCAAATGAGCAGTTCTTC. Amino acid sequence: CASRIAGGPNEQFF.

The chain has TRBV7-2 and TRBJ1-2; D unclear. V lost 4 bases, J lost 0 bases, and 18 bases lay in between. This CDR3 has 17 residues. Germline V gives CDR1 SGHTA, CDR2 FQGNSA. The CDR3 DNA is TGTGCCAGCAGCTCGGAAATTCGGCAGGCCTCTAACTATGGCTACACCTTC. Residues: CASSSEIRQASNYGYTF.

The V and J genes are TRBV7-9 and TRBJ1-2, with 7 positions matching TRBD1. Unmatched junction bases numbered 9, after V lost 5 bases and J lost 0 bases. This CDR3 region has 16 residues. Germline values: CDR1 SEHNR, CDR2 FQNEAQ (reference sequence). CDR3 coding DNA: TGTGCCAGCAGCCCCGAGGACAGGATTGCTAACTATGGCTACACCTTC. Its protein product is CASSPEDRIANYGYTF.

The chain couples TRBV7-2 to TRBJ2-7; 8 nucleotides line up with TRBD1. The V gene's germline CDR1 is SGHTA and CDR2 FQGNSA. The length of the CDR3 is 15 residues. The trim removed 5 bases at V and 2 bases at J, leaving 8 bases unmatched. CDR3 coding DNA: TGTGCCAGCAGCGCGAAGGGACAGGATCCCTACGAGCAGTACTTC. Translating it yields CASSAKGQDPYEQYF.

The J gene is TRBJ1-4, the V gene TRBV7-8, with TRBD1 as a possible D gene (6 bases). CDR3 size: 16 residues. Germline CDR1 and CDR2: SGHVS and FQNEAQ. The germline V and J ends were trimmed by 5 bases and 9 bases, with 22 bases remaining between them. The CDR3 loop is CASSAPRDMMVKKLFF. Here the CDR3 DNA reads TGTGCCAGCAGCGCGCCGAGGGACATGATGGTGAAAAAACTGTTTTTT.

The genes are TRBV15 and TRBJ2-5, with D possibly TRBD2 on 6 matching bases. The V end was cut by 3 bases, the J end by 4 bases, with 18 bases between. The CDR3 extends over 16 amino acids. Germline V CDR1 and CDR2: LNHNV, YYDKDF (reference sequence). The CDR3 nucleotides read TGTGCCACCAGCAGGGCATTAGCTGGGACTGCAGAGACCCAGTACTTC. Translating it yields CATSRALAGTAETQYF.

The chain recombines TRBV7-8 with TRBJ2-1; D might be TRBD2 (6 bases). Trimming removed 4 bases from V and 6 bases from J, with 16 bases in between. Germline V gene sequence: CDR1 SGHVS, CDR2 FQNEAQ. The CDR3 consists of 15 residues. CDR3 coding DNA: TGTGCCAGCAGCTCCTTTACCAGGCGGGGCAATGAGCAGTTCTTC. Amino acids: CASSSFTRRGNEQFF.

There are a few counts of this clone. This chain links TRBV2 with TRBJ1-5, with a tentative D call TRBD1 (5 bases). CDR1 and CDR2 (germline): SNHLY, FYNNEI. V gave up 6 bases and J gave up 4 bases, with 16 bases separating them. This CDR3 has 15 residues. The CDR3 coding sequence is TGTGCCAGCAGGGCGGGACCGAACGCAAATCAGCCCCAGCATTTT. Encoded protein: CASRAGPNANQPQHF. Looking up the rest from reference TRBV2 and TRBJ1-5 gives the full variable domain: EPEVTQTPSHQVTQMGQEVILRCVPISNHLYFYWYRQILGQKVEFLVSFYNNEISEKSEIFDDQFSVERPDGSNFTLKIRSTKLEDSAMYFCASRAGPNANQPQHFGDGTRLSIL.